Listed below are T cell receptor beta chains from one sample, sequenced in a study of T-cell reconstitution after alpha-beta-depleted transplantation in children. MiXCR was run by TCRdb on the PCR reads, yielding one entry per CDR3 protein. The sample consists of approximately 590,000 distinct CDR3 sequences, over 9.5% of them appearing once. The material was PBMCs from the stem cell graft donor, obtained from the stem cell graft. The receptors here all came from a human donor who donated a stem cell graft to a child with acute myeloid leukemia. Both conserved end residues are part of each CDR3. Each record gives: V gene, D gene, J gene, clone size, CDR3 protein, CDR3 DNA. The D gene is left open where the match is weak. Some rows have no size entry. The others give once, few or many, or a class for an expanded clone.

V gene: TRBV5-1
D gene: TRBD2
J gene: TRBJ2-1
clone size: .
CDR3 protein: CASSRWTSGSSYNEQFF
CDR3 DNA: TGCGCCAGCAGCCGTTGGACTAGCGGGAGCTCCTACAATGAGCAGTTCTTC

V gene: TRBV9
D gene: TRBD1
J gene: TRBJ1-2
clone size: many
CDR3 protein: CASSAMDRGPYGYTF
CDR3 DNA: TGTGCCAGCAGCGCCATGGACAGGGGGCCCTATGGCTACACCTTC

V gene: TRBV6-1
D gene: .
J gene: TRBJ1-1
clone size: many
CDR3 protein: CASSETVNTEAFF
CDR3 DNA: TGTGCCAGCAGTGAAACGGTGAACACTGAAGCTTTCTTT

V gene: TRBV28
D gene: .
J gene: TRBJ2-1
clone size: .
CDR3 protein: CASSFDSRYNEQFF
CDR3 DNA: TGTGCCAGCAGTTTTGACAGCCGCTACAATGAGCAGTTCTTC

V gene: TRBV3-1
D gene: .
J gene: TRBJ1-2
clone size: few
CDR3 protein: CASSPTKNSYGYTF
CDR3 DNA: TGTGCCAGCAGCCCCACGAAGAACAGCTATGGCTACACCTTC

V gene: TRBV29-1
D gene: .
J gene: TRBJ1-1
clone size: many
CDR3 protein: CSVALRATEAFF
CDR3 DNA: TGCAGCGTTGCTTTACGGGCCACTGAAGCTTTCTTT

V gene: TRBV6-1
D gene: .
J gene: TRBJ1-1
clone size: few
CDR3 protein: CASSLRTGWTEAFF
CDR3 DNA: TGTGCCAGCAGCCTCCGAACAGGGTGGACTGAAGCTTTCTTT

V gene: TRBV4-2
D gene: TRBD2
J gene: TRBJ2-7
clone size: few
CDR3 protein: CASSPTRSGGSKPGEQYF
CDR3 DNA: TGTGCCAGCAGCCCCACAAGGTCAGGCGGGAGCAAACCGGGGGAGCAGTACTTC

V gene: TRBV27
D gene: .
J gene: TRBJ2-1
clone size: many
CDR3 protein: CASSFLARRNNEQFF
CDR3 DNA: TGTGCCAGCAGTTTTTTGGCTCGACGAAACAATGAGCAGTTCTTC

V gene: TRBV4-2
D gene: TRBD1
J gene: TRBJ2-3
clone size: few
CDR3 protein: CASSQGLAGGASDTQYF
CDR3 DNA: TGTGCCAGCAGCCAAGGTTTGGCAGGGGGCGCTTCAGATACGCAGTATTTT

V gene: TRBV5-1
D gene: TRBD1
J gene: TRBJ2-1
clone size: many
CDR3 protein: CASSLETGVNEQFF
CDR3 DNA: TGCGCCAGCAGCTTAGAGACAGGGGTAAATGAGCAGTTCTTC

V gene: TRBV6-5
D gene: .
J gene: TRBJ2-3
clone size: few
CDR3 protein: CASSYRTAGTDTQYF
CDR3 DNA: TGTGCCAGCAGTTACCGCACGGCGGGCACAGATACGCAGTATTTT

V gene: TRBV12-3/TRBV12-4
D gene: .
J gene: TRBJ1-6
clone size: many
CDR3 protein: CASSFVRESSPLHF
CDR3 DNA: TGTGCCAGCAGTTTCGTTAGGGAGAGTTCACCCCTCCACTTT

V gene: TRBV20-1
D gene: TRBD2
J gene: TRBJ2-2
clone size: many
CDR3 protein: CSARGSGGLAGFTGELFF
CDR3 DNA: TGCAGTGCTAGAGGCTCTGGGGGGCTAGCGGGCTTCACCGGGGAGCTGTTTTTT

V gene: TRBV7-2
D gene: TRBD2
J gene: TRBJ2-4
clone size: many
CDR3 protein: CASSRTSGTINIQYF
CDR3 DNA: TGTGCCAGCAGCCGGACTAGCGGGACAATAAACATTCAGTACTTC

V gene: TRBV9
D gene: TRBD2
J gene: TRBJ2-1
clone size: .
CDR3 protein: CASSVDFGLGATQFF
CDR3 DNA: TGTGCCAGCAGCGTAGACTTCGGACTAGGGGCCACGCAGTTCTTC

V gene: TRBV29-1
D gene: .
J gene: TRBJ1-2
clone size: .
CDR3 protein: CSVGGSYGYTF
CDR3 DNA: TGCAGCGTTGGAGGGAGCTATGGCTACACCTTC

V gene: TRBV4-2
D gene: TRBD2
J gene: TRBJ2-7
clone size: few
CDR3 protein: CASSQENSGVYEQYF
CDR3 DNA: TGTGCCAGCAGCCAAGAGAATAGCGGGGTCTACGAGCAGTACTTC

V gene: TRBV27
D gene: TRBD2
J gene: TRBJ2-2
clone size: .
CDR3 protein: CAISLWGRLAGATGELFF
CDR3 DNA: TGTGCCATCAGTTTATGGGGTAGGCTAGCGGGAGCTACCGGGGAGCTGTTTTTT

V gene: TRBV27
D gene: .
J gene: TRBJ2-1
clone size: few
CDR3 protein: CASSLPQGSVNEQFF
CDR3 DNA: TGTGCCAGCAGTTTACCGCAGGGCTCAGTGAATGAGCAGTTCTTC

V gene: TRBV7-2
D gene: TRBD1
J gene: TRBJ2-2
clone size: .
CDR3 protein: CASSLTPDRPTGELFF
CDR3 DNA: TGTGCCAGCAGCCTTACCCCGGACAGGCCAACCGGGGAGCTGTTTTTT